Given below is one T cell receptor beta chain in context. This sample is part of a study of cytomegalovirus exposure and HLA in healthy donors. 60 Vbeta and 13 Jbeta primers were used in PCR. Assay used: immunoSEQ multiplex PCR; TCRdb lists only in-frame clones, some missing. The repertoire holds roughly 130,000 clones, with over 75% as singletons. Germline V gene sequence: CDR1 SGHRS, CDR2 YFSETQ. Trimming stripped 0 bases from V and 5 bases from J, with 11 bases between. The CDR3 is 14 residues long. This sequence was found in a woman aged 45-59 years in good health and CMV-seropositive. The sample taken for sequencing was PBMCs. V is TRBV5-1 and J is TRBJ2-5, with D possibly being TRBD1 (5 bases). The CDR3 coding sequence is TGCGCCAGCAGCTTGGACAGGCAAAAGGAGACCCAGTACTTC. Residues: CASSLDRQKETQYF. Based on the CDR3 plus reference TRBV5-1 and TRBJ2-5, the full variable domain is KAGVTQTPRYLIKTRGQQVTLSCSPISGHRSVSWYQQTPGQGLQFLFEYFSETQRNKGNFPGRFSGRQFSNSRSEMNVSTLELGDSALYLCASSLDRQKETQYFGPGTRLLVL.